Reported below is one T cell receptor beta chain. Its antigen is unknown. This sample was included in a study of response to subunit inactivated influenza vaccine. MiXCR was run by TCRdb on the RT-PCR reads, yielding one entry per CDR3 protein. The sample consists of about 650,000 distinct CDR3 sequences, around 13% of them appearing once. Study-level points and caveats: Few additional T cells are recruited per seasonal influenza vaccination, authors suggested.

The sequenced sample was PBMCs from blood, obtained around two weeks before vaccination. This clonotype was sampled from a man aged 50 to 60 who received an inactivated influenza vaccine.

CDR3 coding DNA: TGTGCCAGCAGCCGGGAGCCGGGACTAGCGGGAACATTAAACAATGAGCAGTTCTTC. It is translated as CASSREPGLAGTLNNEQFF. V and J are TRBV28 and TRBJ2-1, with 13 nucleotides matching TRBD2. V shed 6 bases, J shed 5 bases, and the junction held 16 bases outside the gene matches. The CDR3 contains 19 residues. Per the germline V gene, CDR1 is MDHEN and CDR2 is SYDVKM. Full variable domain (outside the CDR3, taken from reference TRBV28 and TRBJ2-1): DVKVTQSSRYLVKRTGEKVFLECVQDMDHENMFWYRQDPGLGLRLIYFSYDVKMKEKGDIPEGYSVSREKKERFSLILESASTNQTSMYLCASSREPGLAGTLNNEQFFGPGTRLTVL.